The T cell receptor (beta chain) under discussion was sequenced for a study of blood T cell repertoires in COVID-19. Study background: COVID-19 samples collected from the United States, Italy and Spain covered acute and convalescent phases. The cDNA or gDNA used as material had been derived from T cells, B-cell-depleted T cells, or PBMCs.

There are 16 residues in the CDR3. Germline V gene sequence: CDR1 LGHNA, CDR2 YSLEER. V gave up 0 bases and J gave up 5 bases, with 15 bases separating them. As processed by the authors: Quantification of nucleated cells was approximated via reference gene primer amplification. Produced via immunoSEQ multiplex PCR; TCRdb's table is partial and in-frame only. The V and J calls and the clone size are those of that table, but D and trimming were determined from the DNA. The sample records just over 650,000 clones, 85% to 90% being singletons. The sequence was collected from a young woman with acute or convalescent COVID-19. Source material: peripheral blood. The rearrangement links TRBV4-3 to TRBJ2-3; possibly TRBD2 for D (6 bases). The CDR3, as DNA: TGCGCCAGCAGCCAAGATTTCGGCAGGGAGGTAGATACGCAGTATTTT. Its translation is CASSQDFGREVDTQYF.